The 20 T cell receptor beta chains presented below share a single source sample, sequenced in a study of blood T cell repertoires in COVID-19. Clones were sequenced by immunoSEQ multiplex PCR, and TCRdb holds only the in-frame ones, with some missing. The sample records about 140,000 clones, about 90% being singletons. Sequencing was carried out using peripheral blood. These receptors were collected from a man aged 55 to 69 with active or convalescent COVID-19.

This clone was recorded a few times. V and J are TRBV24-1 and TRBJ2-5, with D unclear. CDR3 size: 13 residues. Germline V CDR1 and CDR2: KGHDR, SFDVKD. Trimming removed 6 bases from V and 5 bases from J, with 12 bases in between. Here the CDR3 reads CATSHYVGETQYF. DNA for the CDR3: TGTGCCACCAGTCACTACGTTGGGGAGACCCAGTACTTC.

Regarding this clone: Likely a read error: the CDR3 ends without its conserved phenylalanine or tryptophan. The limits of the CDR3 on the DNA are not certain, so only TCRdb's listed CDR3 is given. The gene calls are TRBV12-3 or TRBV12-4 and TRBJ2-3; the D call in the table, TRBD2, was not verified against the DNA. The CDR3 is 13 residues long, ends included. The CDR3 region is CASSLGPTSGRVL.

The rearrangement links TRBV24-1 to TRBJ2-7, with 9 bases identical to TRBD1. In germline, CDR1 is KGHDR, CDR2 SFDVKD. The J segment lost 7 bases and the V segment lost 3 bases, leaving 6 bases of the junction unmatched. There are 14 residues in the CDR3. The CDR3 sequence is CATSDRRDRDEQYF. The CDR3 nucleotides read TGTGCCACCAGTGATCGCCGGGACAGGGATGAGCAGTACTTC.

This clone has a single count. This chain connects TRBV19 to TRBJ1-6, with 10 bases aligning to TRBD1. The CDR3 is 14 amino acids. The trim removed 4 bases at V and 12 bases at J, leaving 6 bases unmatched. Germline V gives CDR1 LNHDA, CDR2 SQIVND (reference sequence). CDR3 in DNA: TGTGCCAGTAGTAAGGGACAGGGGTCGGGACCCCTCCACTTT. Translated, it gives CASSKGQGSGPLHF.

V usage is TRBV19 and J usage is TRBJ1-6; 8 nucleotides line up with TRBD1. Germline lookup yields CDR1 LNHDA and CDR2 SQIVND (reference sequence). The CDR3 consists of 14 residues. J was trimmed by 9 bases and V by 4 bases; bases with no gene match: 5. The CDR3 sequence is CASSTQGAGSPLHF. The CDR3 DNA follows: TGTGCCAGTAGTACCCAGGGGGCAGGTTCACCCCTCCACTTT.

This chain uses TRBV14 with TRBJ2-1; the D is unclear. V lost 2 bases, J lost 1 base, and 12 bases lay in between. This CDR3 has 16 amino acids. Per germline, CDR1 SGHDN and CDR2 FVKESK. As DNA, the CDR3 is TGTGCCAGCAGCCAAATCGCGGAGTTTTCCTACAATGAGCAGTTCTTC. It codes for CASSQIAEFSYNEQFF. The full variable domain, in which reference TRBV14 and TRBJ2-1 provide the parts outside the CDR3, is EAGVTQFPSHSVIEKGQTVTLRCDPISGHDNLYWYRRVMGKEIKFLLHFVKESKQDESGMPNNRFLAERTGGTYSTLKVQPAELEDSGVYFCASSQIAEFSYNEQFFGPGTRLTVL.

This clone showed up just a few times. This chain joins TRBV10-2 and TRBJ1-5, with 9 nucleotides matching TRBD1. The CDR3 loop spans 15 amino acids. V shed 5 bases, J shed 2 bases, and the junction held 4 bases outside the gene matches. Germline V gene data show CDR1 as WSHSY and CDR2 as SAAADI. CDR3 in amino acids: CASSLDRGGNQPQHF. DNA for the CDR3: TGCGCCAGCAGTTTGGACAGGGGCGGCAATCAGCCCCAGCATTTT.

V and J are TRBV29-1 and TRBJ1-4; no firm D call. Trimming left V 6 bases short and J 0 bases short, with 17 bases between. Looked up from germline, CDR1 is SQVTM and CDR2 is ANQGSEA. CDR3 length: 16 residues. The CDR3 DNA reads as TGCAGCGTCGCAGGTGAAGGCCGATCAACTAATGAAAAACTGTTTTTT. Its protein is CSVAGEGRSTNEKLFF. Supplemented by reference TRBV29-1 and TRBJ1-4, the full variable domain reads SAVISQKPSRDICQRGTSLTIQCQVDSQVTMMFWYRQQPGQSLTLIATANQGSEATYESGFVIDKFPISRPNLTFSTLTVSNMSPEDSSIYLCSVAGEGRSTNEKLFFGSGTQLSVL.

The CDR3 here is CASSQLVGQIMNTEAFF. Written as DNA, the CDR3 is TGTGCCAGCAGCCAACTCGTGGGACAAATCATGAACACTGAAGCTTTCTTT. V usage is TRBV14 and J usage is TRBJ1-1, with D perhaps TRBD1 (6 bases). The V gene's germline CDR1 is SGHDN and CDR2 FVKESK. This CDR3 contains 17 residues. Trimming pared 2 bases from V and 0 bases from J, leaving 16 bases between.

The CDR3 is CASRGGSGVHEQYF. The CDR3 DNA reads as TGTGCCAGCAGGGGGGGGTCTGGGGTCCACGAGCAGTACTTC. V is TRBV6-6 and J is TRBJ2-7; 7 nucleotides agree with TRBD2. The germline V gene has CDR1 MNHNY and CDR2 SVGAGI (reference sequence). The length of the CDR3 is 14 residues. V dropped 6 bases and J dropped 5; count of bases not matched to a gene: 10.

The chain has TRBV7-2 and TRBJ2-1; the D is unclear. This CDR3 has 11 amino acids. Deletions cut 5 bases from V and 6 bases from J, with 5 bases between. Germline loops: CDR1 SGHTA, CDR2 FQGNSA. The chain's CDR3 is CASSRLNEQFF. CDR3 DNA: TGTGCCAGCAGCCGACTCAATGAGCAGTTCTTC.

The chain combines TRBV9 with TRBJ1-1; D uncertain. Trimming removed 0 bases at V and 0 bases at J, with 12 bases between. The CDR3 sequence is 16 residues long. CDR1 is SGDLS and CDR2 is YYNGEE in the germline V gene. The CDR3 DNA is TGTGCCAGCAGCGTAGACACGAGGGCGGTGAACACTGAAGCTTTCTTT. It yields the protein CASSVDTRAVNTEAFF. The variable domain in full, completed from reference TRBV9 and TRBJ1-1, reads DSGVTQTPKHLITATGQRVTLRCSPRSGDLSVYWYQQSLDQGLQFLIQYYNGEERAKGNILERFSAQQFPDLHSELNLSSLELGDSALYFCASSVDTRAVNTEAFFGQGTRLTVV.

CDR3 in amino acids: CATSGLRGGTEAFF. The CDR3 nucleotides read TGTGCCACCAGCGGCCTCCGAGGGGGAACTGAAGCTTTCTTT. The J gene is TRBJ1-1, the V gene TRBV15; possible D gene TRBD1, 6 bases. V dropped 5 bases and J dropped 5 bases, with 15 bases sitting between them. Germline V gene data show CDR1 as LNHNV and CDR2 as YYDKDF (reference sequence). The CDR3 length is 14 residues. Together with reference TRBV15 and TRBJ1-1, the CDR3 gives the full variable domain: DAMVIQNPRYQVTQFGKPVTLSCSQTLNHNVMYWYQQKSSQAPKLLFHYYDKDFNNEADTPDNFQSRRPNTSFCFLDIRSPGLGDTAMYLCATSGLRGGTEAFFGQGTRLTVV.

The V and J genes are TRBV27 and TRBJ2-5; 7 bases agree with TRBD2. The CDR3 runs 16 residues. With V trimmed by 5 bases and J by 7 bases, 16 bases remained unmatched. Germline CDR1 reads MNHEY; CDR2 reads SMNVEV (reference sequence). CDR3: CASSLIRGVGIGTQYF. CDR3 nucleotide sequence: TGTGCCAGCAGTCTCATCCGGGGGGTGGGGATTGGGACCCAGTACTTC.

The J gene is TRBJ1-3, the V gene TRBV28; weak D call: TRBD1 (6 bases). V lost 3 bases, J lost 4 bases, and 10 bases lay in between. Germline assignment: CDR1 MDHEN and CDR2 SYDVKM. The CDR3 contains 14 residues. The CDR3 here is CASSFGGAGNTIYF. CDR3 DNA sequence: TGTGCCAGCAGTTTTGGGGGCGCAGGAAACACCATATATTTT.

The chain uses TRBV27 and TRBJ2-7; D remains ambiguous. The CDR3 consists of 13 residues. Trimming stripped 7 bases from V and 0 bases from J, with 10 bases between. CDR1 and CDR2 from the germline V gene are MNHEY and SMNVEV (reference sequence). CDR3 amino acids: CASKARSSYEQYF. The CDR3 DNA follows: TGTGCCAGCAAGGCGAGGAGCTCCTACGAGCAGTACTTC.

V is TRBV28 and J is TRBJ2-7, with 7 bases lining up with TRBD2. Germline-derived CDR1 and CDR2 are MDHEN and SYDVKM. Trimming at V came to 5 bases and at J to 2 bases, leaving 9 bases not matched to a gene. The length of the CDR3 is 15 residues. CDR3 sequence: CASSRPGGGTYEQYF. CDR3 bases: TGTGCCAGCAGTCGCCCGGGGGGAGGGACCTACGAGCAGTACTTC.

This rearrangement joins TRBV7-3 to TRBJ2-2; perhaps TRBD2 as D (5 bases). The V gene's germline CDR1 is SGHTA and CDR2 FQGTGA. The CDR3 consists of 14 residues. Trimming removed 2 bases at V and 8 bases at J, with 12 bases between. CDR3 amino acids: CASSLDYLRGELFF. CDR3 bases: TGTGCCAGCAGCTTAGACTACCTTAGGGGGGAGCTGTTTTTT.

This chain joins TRBV27 and TRBJ2-3; 8 nucleotides line up with TRBD1. V lost 4 bases and J lost 1; bases outside the gene matches: 1. The CDR3 sequence is 14 residues long. Germline CDR1 and CDR2: MNHEY and SMNVEV (reference sequence). CDR3 in amino acids: CASSSDRGTDTQYF. CDR3 sequence (DNA): TGTGCCAGCAGTTCGGACAGGGGCACAGATACGCAGTATTTT.

This clone was seen a few times. This chain joins TRBV6-5 and TRBJ1-2; a possible D gene is TRBD1 (5 bases). Looked up from germline, CDR1 is MNHEY and CDR2 is SVGAGI. There are 14 residues in the CDR3. Trimming cost V 2 bases and J 9 bases, with 16 bases left between them. The CDR3 protein is CASSYADTGWSYTF. Written as DNA, the CDR3 is TGTGCCAGCAGTTACGCGGACACCGGGTGGAGCTACACCTTC.